This T cell receptor beta chain was found in a study of cytomegalovirus exposure and HLA in healthy donors. On this clone itself: Its cognate antigen is unknown.

PCR employed 60 Vbeta and 13 Jbeta primers. Sequencing used immunoSEQ multiplex PCR; TCRdb keeps in-frame clones, though not all of them. Here the sample spans about 140,000 clones, around 81% being singletons. Notes on the study in general: A later analysis by the authors found several of the most significant clusters apparently linked to common viral pathogens. Associated with HLA alleles at 0.05 false discovery rate in a later analysis were 17,000 or so TCR beta sequences.

Per germline, CDR1 SGDLS and CDR2 YYNGEE. The CDR3 is 13 amino acids. Trimming removed 4 bases at V and 7 bases at J, with 11 bases between. Donors sampled were nominally healthy, though unrecorded immune exposures were likely. Sequencing was performed on PBMCs. The chain combines TRBV9 with TRBJ1-4; a possible D gene is TRBD1 (5 bases). This TCR came from a man in his forties in good health and CMV-seropositive. CDR3 region: CASSTGTLEKLFF. CDR3 nucleotide sequence: TGTGCCAGCAGCACCGGGACTCTTGAAAAACTGTTTTTT.